This entry describes one TCR beta chain. TCRdb re-called the 5' RACE reads; one entry per CDR3 protein, DNA not given. The listing records hundreds of thousands of distinct CDR3 sequences. The sample belongs to a study of T cells expressing NK-cell markers. Looked up from germline, CDR1 is SGDLS and CDR2 is YYNGEE. CDR3 size: 18 residues. The sequencing input was blood T cells: a sorted CD56 or NKG2C T cell subset, CD4+ or CD8+ T cells, or bulk PBMC T cells (not recorded which). This clonotype was obtained from a woman aged 18-70 years in good health. The chain links TRBV9 to TRBJ2-7; with no DNA, the TCRdb D assignment of TRBD2 cannot be verified. The CDR3: CASSVGLARISNSDEQYF.